A selection of T cell receptor beta chains follows, all from one sample in a study of blood T cell repertoires in COVID-19. Generated by immunoSEQ multiplex PCR, the TCRdb table keeps only in-frame clones and is missing some. The data contain about 230,000 clones, approximately 80% of them singletons. The specimen sequenced was peripheral blood. These receptors were taken from a woman aged 40 to 50 who had recovered from COVID-19. Both conserved end residues are part of each CDR3. D genes are given only for firm matches. Expanded clones get a size class; other rows say once, few or many, or leave the size out.

TRBV7-9	TRBD1	TRBJ1-1	-	TGTGCCAGCAGCCCACGGGACAGGGGGCCGAGCACTGAAGCTTTCTTT	CASSPRDRGPSTEAFF
TRBV4-3	TRBD2	TRBJ2-7	-	TGCGCCAGCAGCCAGGGTCGGGGGGGCGAGCAGTACTTC	CASSQGRGGEQYF
TRBV5-1	TRBD1	TRBJ1-2	once	TGCGCCAGCAGCCCCGGACAGGTAACGGGCGGCTACACCTTC	CASSPGQVTGGYTF
TRBV2	TRBD1	TRBJ2-7	-	TGTGCCAGCAGTGACAGGGGGCGCGGGGTTTACGAGCAGTACTTC	CASSDRGRGVYEQYF
TRBV6-2/TRBV6-3	-	TRBJ1-1	-	TGTGCCAGCAGTTACTCGACTCACGGTACTGAAGCTTTCTTT	CASSYSTHGTEAFF
TRBV12-5	-	TRBJ2-7	-	TGTGCTAGTGGCCGCATAGGCACCGCGCGCGGGGAGCAGTACTTC	CASGRIGTARGEQYF
TRBV18	TRBD2	TRBJ2-1	once	TGTGCCAGCTCACCAAGGCTAGCGGGGGGGCAAGAGCAGTTCTTC	CASSPRLAGGQEQFF
TRBV10-3	-	TRBJ1-2	once	TGTGCCATCGGGGGCACAGGGAATCGGGACTATGGCTACACCTTC	CAIGGTGNRDYGYTF
TRBV11-2	-	TRBJ2-7	few	TGTGCCAGCAGCCTACGACAGGTTACCTACGAGCAGTACTTC	CASSLRQVTYEQYF
TRBV7-2	TRBD1	TRBJ2-7	-	TGTGCCAGCAGCTTAGGTGGGACAGGGATCAACTCCTACGAGCAGTACTTC	CASSLGGTGINSYEQYF
TRBV14	TRBD1	TRBJ1-2	-	TGTGCCAGCAGCCAAAACCGGGACAGTCCCTATGGCTACACCTTC	CASSQNRDSPYGYTF
TRBV3-1/TRBV3-2	TRBD1	TRBJ2-5	-	TGTGCCAGCAGCCGAGTTACAGGGGGCGAGACCCAGTACTTC	CASSRVTGGETQYF
TRBV11-2	-	TRBJ1-1	once	TGTGCCAGCAGGGTGTGGGGCACAAAGAACACTGAAGCTTTCTTT	CASRVWGTKNTEAFF
TRBV5-1	TRBD2	TRBJ2-1	-	TGCGCCAGCAGCTCCGGGACTAGCGGGGACTCCAATGAGCAGTTCTTC	CASSSGTSGDSNEQFF
TRBV7-9	TRBD1	TRBJ1-4	few	TGTGCCAGCAGCTTCGGGACAGGGGCGGAGGAAAAACTGTTTTTT	CASSFGTGAEEKLFF
TRBV4-1	-	TRBJ1-5	once	TGCGCCAGCAGCCAAGAAACAGGGTATGAGGGTCAGCCCCAGCATTTT	CASSQETGYEGQPQHF
TRBV5-1	TRBD1	TRBJ1-3	-	TGCGCCAGCAGCTGGGGACAGGAGTCTGGAAACACCATATATTTT	CASSWGQESGNTIYF
TRBV7-2	-	TRBJ1-2	-	TGTGCCAGCAGCTTACGGGGATCTTTCCATGGCTACACCTTC	CASSLRGSFHGYTF
TRBV27	TRBD1	TRBJ2-2	once	TGTGCCAGCAGTTCACAGGGGGCCTTGAACACCGGGGAGCTGTTTTTT	CASSSQGALNTGELFF